The 23 T cell receptor beta chains below all came from one sample that was sequenced in a study of long-term antiretroviral therapy in people with HIV. It was version v3.0 of the immunoSEQ assay that was run at survey level. Generated by immunoSEQ multiplex PCR, the TCRdb table keeps only in-frame clones and is missing some. The sample lists 25,000 to 35,000 clones; 75% to 90% were seen once. This sample comprised unsorted PBMCs, obtained 0.3 years after starting antiretroviral therapy. The receptors here all came from a man in his forties with HIV.

The rearrangement joins TRBV19 to TRBJ2-1, with TRBD1 as a possible D gene (5 bases). CDR3 size: 15 residues. Trimming pared 1 base from V and 3 bases from J, leaving 10 bases between. The germline CDR1 and CDR2 sequences are LNHDA and SQIVND (reference sequence). The CDR3 DNA is TGTGCCAGTAGTATAGGACAGACACACTACAATGAGCAGTTCTTC. This translates into CASSIGQTHYNEQFF. The variable domain in full, with the rest retrieved from reference TRBV19 and TRBJ2-1, is DGGITQSPKYLFRKEGQNVTLSCEQNLNHDAMYWYRQDPGQGLRLIYYSQIVNDFQKGDIAEGYSVSREKKESFPLTVTSAQKNPTAFYLCASSIGQTHYNEQFFGPGTRLTVL.

This clone was seen more than once but under ten times. The genes are TRBV7-2 and TRBJ2-1, with D unclear. Trimming took 5 bases from V and 4 from J, leaving 9 bases between them. This CDR3 region has 13 residues. Germline V gene lookup returns CDR1 SGHTA and CDR2 FQGNSA. CDR3 sequence reads: CASSPLWYNEQFF. In nucleotides, the CDR3 is TGTGCCAGCAGCCCCCTTTGGTACAATGAGCAGTTCTTC.

The V and J genes are TRBV7-2 and TRBJ1-5; no definite D call. CDR1 is SGHTA, CDR2 FQGNSA, per germline. V gave up 1 base and J gave up 0 bases, with 7 bases separating them. The CDR3 is made up of 15 amino acids. The CDR3 nucleotides are TGTGCCAGCAGCTTAGGCAGCGCTAGCAATCAGCCCCAGCATTTT. It is translated as CASSLGSASNQPQHF.

The chain employs TRBV7-9 and TRBJ2-3; 9 bases map to TRBD2. V lost 4 bases, J lost 2 bases, and 10 bases stayed unmatched. Germline V CDR1 and CDR2: SEHNR, FQNEAQ (reference sequence). CDR3 length: 17 amino acids. The CDR3 nucleotides read TGTGCCAGCAGCTCCCCTCCTAGCGGGACGGCCACAGATACGCAGTATTTT. This translates into CASSSPPSGTATDTQYF.

The CDR3 here is CASSLGDRDTDTQYF. The CDR3 DNA reads TGCGCCAGCAGCTTGGGAGACAGGGACACAGATACGCAGTATTTT. The chain employs TRBV5-1 and TRBJ2-3, with 7 bases aligning to TRBD1. The CDR3 runs to 15 residues. V lost 0 bases, J lost 2 bases, and 3 bases stayed unmatched. Germline loops: CDR1 SGHRS, CDR2 YFSETQ.

J is TRBJ2-3 and V is TRBV7-9; D not resolved. The germline V gene has CDR1 SEHNR and CDR2 FQNEAQ (reference sequence). The V end lost 2 bases, the J end lost 0 bases, and 3 bases lay between the germline ends. This CDR3 has 13 residues. CDR3 sequence: CASSLYSTDTQYF. CDR3 DNA sequence: TGTGCCAGCAGCTTATACAGCACAGATACGCAGTATTTT.

This clone has just a few counts. V usage is TRBV25-1 and J usage is TRBJ1-3; D is undetermined. This CDR3 is 15 amino acids long. Germline assignment: CDR1 MGHDK and CDR2 SYGVNS. Trimming pared 0 bases from V and 0 bases from J, leaving 6 bases between. The DNA for the CDR3 is TGTGCCAGCAGTGAATATAGTATCTCTGGAAACACCATATATTTT. Amino acid sequence: CASSEYSISGNTIYF. The whole variable domain, filled in from reference TRBV25-1 and TRBJ1-3, reads EADIYQTPRYLVIGTGKKITLECSQTMGHDKMYWYQQDPGMELHLIHYSYGVNSTEKGDLSSESTVSRIRTEHFPLTLESARPSHTSQYLCASSEYSISGNTIYFGEGSWLTVV.

The rearrangement links TRBV5-5 to TRBJ1-2; 7 bases map to TRBD1. Losses at the gene ends were 4 bases for V and 3 bases for J; bases not matched to a gene: 3. The CDR3 is 13 amino acids. The germline V gene has CDR1 SGHKS and CDR2 YYEKEE (reference sequence). The CDR3 reads CASSLGTDYGYTF. CDR3 sequence (DNA): TGTGCCAGCAGCCTCGGGACAGACTATGGCTACACCTTC.

In the case of this clone: Relative to the germline gene, one junction end is altered; a read error may explain this. This chain links TRBV7-9 with TRBJ2-7, with D unresolved. The CDR3 has 15 amino acids. Germline values: CDR1 SEHNR, CDR2 FQNEAQ (reference sequence). The CDR3 spells CASSFGPASSHEQYF. The CDR3 DNA reads TGTGCCAGCAGCTTTGGACCGGCGAGCTCCCACGAGCAGTACTTC.

The rearrangement uses TRBV18 and TRBJ2-3; 8 nucleotides agree with TRBD2. Germline values: CDR1 KGHSH, CDR2 LQKENI. V trimming: 4 bases; J trimming: 6 bases; junction bases outside the gene matches: 3. This CDR3 contains 13 residues. The CDR3 here is CASSLRGEDTQYF. DNA of the CDR3: TGTGCCAGCTCACTGCGGGGGGAGGATACGCAGTATTTT.

This chain joins TRBV4-3 and TRBJ1-6; D may be TRBD1 (6 bases). This CDR3 is built from 14 residues. In germline, CDR1 is LGHNA, CDR2 YSLEER. The germline V and J ends were trimmed by 1 base and 8 bases, with 9 bases remaining between them. CDR3 sequence (DNA): TGCGCCAGCAGCCAAGGGACAGTGTATTCACCCCTCCACTTT. The encoded protein is CASSQGTVYSPLHF.

About this clone itself: Compared with germline, one end of the junction differs, possibly owing to a read error. The rearrangement joins TRBV5-6 to TRBJ2-1, with 10 bases matching TRBD2. The germline V gene encodes CDR1 SGHDT and CDR2 YYEEEE. CDR3 length: 14 residues. This CDR3 reads CASTGTSENNEQFF. DNA of the CDR3: TGTGCGAGCACCGGGACTAGCGAGAACAATGAGCAGTTCTTC.

This sequence joins TRBV28 and TRBJ1-2; no clear D. This CDR3 region has 16 residues. The V and J ends lost 4 bases and 4 bases respectively, with 19 bases between them. Germline V CDR1 and CDR2: MDHEN, SYDVKM. In nucleotides, the CDR3 is TGTGCCAGCAGTTCTCCCTGGGAAGGGAAATCCTATGGCTACACCTTC. Its translation is CASSSPWEGKSYGYTF.

The J gene is TRBJ2-5, the V gene TRBV10-1, with TRBD1 as a possible D gene (5 bases). The CDR3 is 14 residues long. V shed 6 bases and J shed 1 base, with 12 bases lying between them. Germline V gene sequence: CDR1 WNHNN, CDR2 SYGVQD (reference sequence). The CDR3 loop reads CASSLDSSQETQYF. The CDR3 region has the DNA TGCGCCAGCAGCCTAGACAGCTCCCAAGAGACCCAGTACTTC.

The chain combines TRBV5-1 with TRBJ2-4; no clear D gene. Trimming shortened V by 0 bases and J by 3 bases, and 16 bases separated the two germline ends. Germline lookup yields CDR1 SGHRS and CDR2 YFSETQ. CDR3 length: 17 residues. CDR3 sequence reads: CASSLEGIGFGKNIQYF. The CDR3 nucleotides are TGCGCCAGCAGCTTGGAAGGGATTGGTTTCGGCAAAAACATTCAGTACTTC.

This clone showed up just once. The rearrangement joins TRBV28 to TRBJ1-1, with TRBD1 matching 7 bases. CDR3 size: 13 residues. V shed 6 bases, J shed 6 bases, and the junction held 7 bases outside the gene matches. The germline V gene has CDR1 MDHEN and CDR2 SYDVKM. CDR3 loop: CASRLPGTAEAFF. Written as DNA, the CDR3 is TGTGCCAGCAGACTACCAGGGACAGCTGAAGCTTTCTTT.

This rearrangement joins TRBV30 to TRBJ2-2; 9 bases are a match to TRBD2. Per the germline V gene, CDR1 is GTSNPN and CDR2 is SVGIG (reference sequence). J lost 6 bases, V lost 4 bases, and 6 bases had no gene match. The CDR3 is 14 residues long. CDR3 nucleotide sequence: TGTGCCTGGACAAGTGGCGGGAGGGCCGGGGAGCTGTTTTTT. It specifies CAWTSGGRAGELFF. Together with reference TRBV30 and TRBJ2-2, the CDR3 gives the full variable domain: SQTIHQWPATLVQPVGSPLSLECTVEGTSNPNLYWYRQAAGRGLQLLFYSVGIGQISSEVPQNLSASRPQDRQFILSSKKLLLSDSGFYLCAWTSGGRAGELFFGEGSRLTVL.

This sequence joins TRBV6-5 and TRBJ2-7; TRBD2 matches 7 bases. V gave up 9 bases and J gave up 5 bases; unmatched junction bases: 10. Per germline, CDR1 MNHEY and CDR2 SVGAGI. The CDR3 length is 13 residues. DNA of the CDR3: TGTGCCAGTTCCCGGCGGGAGTACAACGAGCAGTACTTC. Translation gives CASSRREYNEQYF.

This chain uses TRBV15 with TRBJ1-4, with D perhaps matching TRBD1 (6 bases). The germline CDR1 and CDR2 sequences are LNHNV and YYDKDF (reference sequence). V lost 3 bases and J 3 bases, leaving 11 bases between the germline ends. CDR3 size: 15 residues. The CDR3 DNA reads as TGTGCCACCAGCAGGGCCCGGACAGCTAATGAAAAACTGTTTTTT. This encodes CATSRARTANEKLFF.

The chain links TRBV7-6 to TRBJ1-2; tentative D call: TRBD1 (6 bases). Per the germline V gene, CDR1 is SGHVS and CDR2 is FNYEAQ. V was trimmed by 1 base and J by 8 bases, leaving 17 bases between them. The CDR3 length is 15 residues. DNA of the CDR3: TGTGCCAGCAGCTTAGACCCCCGGGACATAAGCGGCTACACCTTC. Amino acids: CASSLDPRDISGYTF.

Notes on this clone: Other DNA variants within this sample encode the same CDR3. The CDR3, as DNA: TGCGCCAGCAGTCGGGACTCTACCTACGAGCAGTACTTC. This codes for CASSRDSTYEQYF. The chain joins TRBV10-2 to TRBJ2-7, with D maybe TRBD2 (6 bases). Germline values: CDR1 WSHSY, CDR2 SAAADI. The CDR3 is 13 amino acids. The V end was cut by 5 bases, the J end by 2 bases, with 10 bases between.

The J gene is TRBJ2-7, the V gene TRBV4-3; TRBD1 matches at 8 bases. V lost 4 bases, J lost 0 bases, and 2 bases stayed unmatched. The germline CDR1 and CDR2 sequences are LGHNA and YSLEER. CDR3 size: 14 residues. The CDR3 spells CASSPGQGSYEQYF. The CDR3 bases are TGCGCCAGCAGCCCCGGACAGGGCTCCTACGAGCAGTACTTC.

J is TRBJ2-7 and V is TRBV2; D is unresolved. Germline CDR1 and CDR2: SNHLY and FYNNEI. V shed 5 bases and J shed 1 base, with 9 bases lying between them. CDR3 size: 13 residues. The CDR3 bases are TGTGCCAGCAGTCGACTTACTTCCTACGAGCAGTACTTC. It translates to CASSRLTSYEQYF.